The sequence of this T cell receptor (beta chain) was determined in a study of blood T cells in healthy people across ages. The CDR3 has 13 amino acids. The germline gives CDR1 MNHNY, CDR2 SVGAGI (reference sequence). Trimming left V 8 bases short and J 8 bases short, with 16 bases between. Alongside a J-beta primer mix, a sample-barcoded 5' primer served in a second PCR lasting about 6 to 11 cycles. TCRdb reanalysed the 5' RACE reads using MiXCR and keeps one entry per CDR3 protein. The data contain about 1.6 million distinct CDR3 sequences, about 35% of them singletons. Source material: blood. V gene TRBV6-6 combines with J gene TRBJ2-1; D is possibly TRBD2 (6 bases). This clonotype was sampled from a young woman in good health. DNA for the CDR3: TGTGCCAGCTGGTCGGGAGTTCGGGATGAGCAGTTCTTC. This sequence encodes CASWSGVRDEQFF.